These 28 T cell receptor beta chains share one sample of origin, sequenced in a study of T cells in Graves' hyperthyroidism and ophthalmopathy. TCR beta CDR3 sequences were amplified from RNA transcripts. First-round RT-PCR with HTBI primers amplified the TCR CDR3 region. TCRdb recomputed calls from the multiplex PCR reads with MiXCR, one row per CDR3 protein. In the table there are approximately 400,000 distinct CDR3 sequences, roughly 13% of which are singletons. The sequenced sample was blood. The receptor set was obtained from a man over 45 with Graves' ophthalmopathy.

This clonotype was observed many times. The chain links TRBV30 to TRBJ1-2; D call uncertain. CDR1 is GTSNPN, CDR2 SVGIG, per germline (reference sequence). This CDR3 spans 13 amino acids. V was pared by 1 base and J by 5 bases, with 11 bases between. As DNA, the CDR3 is TGTGCCTGGAGTGCTAACGACATTTATGGCTACACCTTC. It yields the protein CAWSANDIYGYTF.

This clonotype was observed at least ten times. This CDR3 is CASSQATGLDTQYF. The CDR3 DNA is TGTGCCAGCAGCCAAGCAACTGGGCTCGATACGCAGTATTTT. The chain is built from TRBV3-1 and TRBJ2-3, with D hard to call. The V gene lost 1 base and the J gene lost 6 bases, with 11 bases spanning the gap. This CDR3 has 14 residues. Germline V gene lookup returns CDR1 LGHDT and CDR2 YNNKEL (reference sequence).

The chain employs TRBV7-9 and TRBJ2-3; 14 nucleotides line up with TRBD2. V was clipped by 5 bases and J by 2 bases; unmatched bases: 6. CDR1 is SEHNR, CDR2 FQNEAQ, per germline (reference sequence). CDR3 length equals 17 residues. Here the CDR3 DNA reads TGTGCCAGCAGCCCGCGACTAGCGGGAGGGCACACAGATACGCAGTATTTT. Translated, it gives CASSPRLAGGHTDTQYF.

V and J are TRBV5-4 and TRBJ2-7; tentatively, D is TRBD2 (5 bases). Germline CDR1 and CDR2: SGHNT and YYREEE (reference sequence). With 4 bases removed from V and 3 bases from J, the gap between germline ends came to 14 bases. The CDR3 is 14 residues long. The CDR3 sequence is CASSSGTNYYEQYF. CDR3 DNA: TGTGCCAGCAGCAGCGGAACCAACTACTACGAGCAGTACTTC.

This clonotype was recorded at least ten times. The CDR3 sequence: CASGQEPHEQFF. The CDR3 DNA sequence: TGCGCCAGCGGACAGGAGCCGCATGAGCAGTTCTTC. The gene calls are TRBV5-1 and TRBJ2-1, with 7 nucleotides matching TRBD1. Germline CDR1 SGHRS, CDR2 YFSETQ. CDR3 length: 12 residues. J lost 8 bases, V lost 7 bases, and 6 bases had no gene match.

DNA of the CDR3: TGCGCCAGCAGAGAAGGGACTAGCAGCGCAGATACGCAGTATTTT. Its protein is CASREGTSSADTQYF. The chain is built from TRBV10-2 and TRBJ2-3; TRBD2 agrees at 9 bases. Germline V CDR1 and CDR2: WSHSY, SAAADI. The CDR3 runs to 15 residues. The J segment lost 4 bases and the V segment lost 6 bases, leaving 8 bases of the junction unmatched.

J is TRBJ1-4 and V is TRBV5-1; a weak D match, TRBD1 (5 bases). The CDR3 runs to 14 residues. V was clipped by 4 bases and J by 8 bases, with 15 bases between them. Germline CDR1 reads SGHRS; CDR2 reads YFSETQ. CDR3 residues: CASSAAGTEEKLFF. CDR3 sequence (DNA): TGCGCCAGCAGCGCCGCCGGGACGGAAGAAAAACTGTTTTTT.

This clonotype was picked up many times. Germline is not matched at one junction end, which may reflect a read error. The J gene is TRBJ2-7, the V gene TRBV2; unclear D gene. Germline CDR1 reads SNHLY; CDR2 reads FYNNEI. The CDR3 length is 13 residues. In DNA form, the CDR3 reads TGTGCCAGCAGAGAAGTGGCTTCCCACGAGCAGTACTTC. It translates to CASREVASHEQYF.

The sample holds many counts of this clonotype. This sequence joins TRBV19 and TRBJ2-1; 14 positions match TRBD2. The CDR3 has 16 residues. The V gene's germline CDR1 is LNHDA and CDR2 SQIVND (reference sequence). The junction had 10 bases not matched to a gene; V was cut back by 3 bases and J by 12 bases. Here the CDR3 DNA reads TGTGCCAGTAGTATTCGTGGACTAGCGGGAGGATTGGGGCAGTTCTTC. Protein sequence: CASSIRGLAGGLGQFF.

In the case of this clonotype: In this CDR3 the conserved last residue, phenylalanine or tryptophan, is missing, so a read error is likely. This chain uses TRBV19 with TRBJ2-3; 7 nucleotides agree with TRBD1. Trimming removed 5 bases from V and 2 bases from J; junction bases left unmatched: 4. The CDR3 totals 14 residues. Per the germline V gene, CDR1 is LNHDA and CDR2 is SQIVND (reference sequence). CDR3 sequence reads: CASSSRGYTDTQYS. CDR3 coding DNA: TGTGCCAGTAGTTCCAGGGGGTACACAGATACGCAGTATTCT.

This clonotype has ten or more counts. The J gene is TRBJ2-7, the V gene TRBV6-5; 8 nucleotides line up with TRBD1. Germline trimming cut 1 base from V and 6 bases from J; bases unmatched to any gene: 14. This CDR3 has 17 amino acids. CDR1 MNHEY and CDR2 SVGAGI come from the germline V gene. The CDR3 nucleotides are TGTGCCAGCAGTTACTTATCCACAGGGGGACCGAACGGCGAGCAGTACTTC. This gives the protein CASSYLSTGGPNGEQYF.

This clonotype was observed a few times. The final CDR3 position lacks the conserved phenylalanine or tryptophan, pointing to a likely read error. V gene TRBV11-3 combines with J gene TRBJ1-6, with D possibly matching TRBD1 (6 bases). V gave up 2 bases and J gave up 4 bases, with 12 bases separating them. CDR1 SGHNT and CDR2 YENEEA come from the germline V gene. The CDR3 runs 16 residues. The CDR3 DNA reads as TGTGCCAGCAGCTTACCGGGCAGGGGATATAATTCACCCCTCCACCTT. This encodes CASSLPGRGYNSPLHL.

This clonotype was recorded many times. V is TRBV28 and J is TRBJ1-3; no definite D call. Trimming stripped 7 bases from V and 3 bases from J, with 19 bases between. Germline CDR1 is MDHEN and CDR2 is SYDVKM. The CDR3 consists of 16 residues. The CDR3 sequence: CASTPSGLRVGNTIYF. For the CDR3, the DNA is TGTGCCAGCACCCCCAGTGGCCTGAGGGTTGGAAACACCATATATTTT.

In its sample, this clonotype was seen many times. The chain employs TRBV7-9 and TRBJ2-3; possible D gene TRBD1, 6 bases. The germline V gene encodes CDR1 SEHNR and CDR2 FQNEAQ (reference sequence). The V gene lost 4 bases and the J gene lost 9 bases, with 17 bases spanning the gap. The CDR3 totals 14 residues. The CDR3 sequence: CASSSPGPTGTQYF. The CDR3 region has the DNA TGTGCCAGCAGCTCACCGGGACCCACAGGGACGCAGTATTTT. Drawing the rest from reference TRBV7-9 and TRBJ2-3, the complete variable domain is DTGVSQNPRHKITKRGQNVTFRCDPISEHNRLYWYRQTLGQGPEFLTYFQNEAQLEKSRLLSDRFSAERPKGSFSTLEIQRTEQGDSAMYLCASSSPGPTGTQYFGPGTRLTVL.

This clonotype turned up a few times. V usage is TRBV27 and J usage is TRBJ1-2; TRBD1 might be the D (6 bases). The V end was cut by 4 bases, the J end by 7 bases, with 19 bases between. Germline values: CDR1 MNHEY, CDR2 SMNVEV (reference sequence). The CDR3 is 15 amino acids. CDR3 coding DNA: TGTGCCAGCAGTTCCCGGGAAGGGGGAGTTGGTGGCTACACCTTC. It encodes CASSSREGGVGGYTF.

The chain links TRBV19 to TRBJ1-1; weak D call: TRBD1 (6 bases). Trimming took off 6 bases at V and 7 bases at J, with 18 bases between the two ends. The CDR3 has 14 residues. Germline CDR1 LNHDA, CDR2 SQIVND (reference sequence). The CDR3: CASSSGGGGGEAFF. DNA of the CDR3: TGTGCCAGTAGCTCTGGAGGGGGAGGGGGTGAAGCTTTCTTT.

This clonotype was detected ten times or more. The rearrangement joins TRBV5-1 to TRBJ2-3; D gene ambiguous. The germline V gene encodes CDR1 SGHRS and CDR2 YFSETQ. The CDR3 length is 13 residues. Trimming cost V 3 bases and J 6 bases, with 11 bases left between them. CDR3 amino acids: CASSSVGGDTQYF. The CDR3 bases are TGCGCCAGCAGCTCCGTTGGCGGCGATACGCAGTATTTT.

As for this clonotype: A much larger clone differs by one base, so this may be a read error. The rearrangement joins TRBV19 to TRBJ2-1; 8 bases align to TRBD2. The CDR3 covers 15 residues. The ends lost 3 bases at V and 10 bases at J; junction bases unmatched: 11. The germline V gene has CDR1 LNHDA and CDR2 SQIVND (reference sequence). CDR3 amino acids: CASSICPSGWREQFF. The CDR3 DNA reads TGTGCCAGTAGTATCTGTCCTAGCGGGTGGCGCGAGCAGTTCTTC.

This clonotype has a count of ten or more. This sequence joins TRBV20-1 and TRBJ2-7, with 7 bases lining up with TRBD1. The germline V gene encodes CDR1 DFQATT and CDR2 SNEGSKA (reference sequence). The CDR3 has 13 amino acids. Trimming cost V 4 bases and J 5 bases; bases outside gene matches: 8. CDR3 DNA sequence: TGCAGTGCTACGACGGCCGGGACAGACGAGCAGTACTTC. This encodes CSATTAGTDEQYF.

About this clonotype itself: An end of the junction differs from the germline gene, which may be a read error. In DNA, the CDR3 is TGTGCTAGTGGTGAGCCCCCGGCGAACACCAGGGAGCTGTTTTTT. Protein: CASGEPPANTRELFF. The V gene is TRBV12-5, the J gene TRBJ2-2; D gene uncertain. Germline CDR1 is LGHNT and CDR2 is FRNRAP. The CDR3 is 15 residues long.

The chain couples TRBV20-1 to TRBJ2-7, with a possible D match to TRBD2 (6 bases). The V gene's germline CDR1 is DFQATT and CDR2 SNEGSKA (reference sequence). There are 14 residues in the CDR3. Trimming shortened V by 7 bases and J by 0 bases, and 16 bases separated the two germline ends. CDR3 amino acids: CSVGGGAASYEQYF. The CDR3 DNA sequence: TGCAGTGTCGGAGGCGGGGCGGCCTCCTACGAGCAGTACTTC.

This clonotype was seen more than once but under ten times. CDR3 protein: CALESASSYEQYF. In DNA, the CDR3 is TGTGCTTTGGAGTCCGCGAGCTCCTACGAGCAGTACTTC. The rearrangement links TRBV30 to TRBJ2-7; no clear D. This CDR3 has 13 amino acids. Germline assignment: CDR1 GTSNPN and CDR2 SVGIG (reference sequence). The full variable domain, its missing parts supplied by reference TRBV30 and TRBJ2-7, is SQTIHQWPATLVQPVGSPLSLECTVEGTSNPNLYWYRQAAGRGLQLLFYSVGIGQISSEVPQNLSASRPQDRQFILSSKKLLLSDSGFYLCALESASSYEQYFGPGTRLTVT.

This clonotype has at least ten counts. The junction does not match germline at one end; this may be a read error. CDR3: CTVRQLGVLAGLTDTQYF. CDR3 bases: TGCACCGTTAGACAACTCGGGGTACTAGCGGGCCTCACAGATACGCAGTATTTT. V is TRBV29-1 and J is TRBJ2-3, with 9 nucleotides matching TRBD2. There are 18 residues in the CDR3. CDR1 SQVTM and CDR2 ANQGSEA come from the germline V gene.

This clonotype was seen repeatedly, ten times or more. The chain carries TRBV3-1 and TRBJ2-1; a weak D match, TRBD1 (5 bases). The CDR3 is 13 residues long. Germline V gene data show CDR1 as LGHDT and CDR2 as YNNKEL (reference sequence). V lost 3 bases and J 3 bases, leaving 6 bases between the germline ends. CDR3 in amino acids: CASSHRGYNEQFF. The CDR3 DNA is TGTGCCAGCAGCCATAGGGGCTACAATGAGCAGTTCTTC.

This clonotype was observed many times. The chain recombines TRBV27 with TRBJ1-1; 7 bases match TRBD1. This CDR3 has 15 amino acids. Germline V CDR1 and CDR2: MNHEY, SMNVEV (reference sequence). After removal of 5 bases from V and 1 base from J, the junction contained 7 bases not matched to a gene. The CDR3 sequence is CASSHKDRPNTEAFF. The CDR3 nucleotides are TGTGCCAGCAGTCACAAGGACAGGCCGAACACTGAAGCTTTCTTT.

This clonotype was recorded many times. The J gene is TRBJ2-2, the V gene TRBV3-1; no firm D call. V shed 1 base and J shed 3 bases, with 6 bases lying between them. The length of the CDR3 is 14 residues. Germline lookup yields CDR1 LGHDT and CDR2 YNNKEL (reference sequence). CDR3 nucleotides: TGTGCCAGCAGCCAAGTCCTGGACACCGGGGAGCTGTTTTTT. Amino acids: CASSQVLDTGELFF.

This clonotype was counted ten times or more. This chain connects TRBV2 to TRBJ2-7; tentatively, D is TRBD2 (5 bases). Trimming removed 2 bases from V and 4 bases from J, with 6 bases in between. From germline, CDR1 is SNHLY and CDR2 FYNNEI. This CDR3 comprises 12 residues. The CDR3 is CASSERRYEQYF. The DNA for the CDR3 is TGTGCCAGCAGTGAAAGGAGGTACGAGCAGTACTTC. Full variable domain (missing parts from reference TRBV2 and TRBJ2-7): EPEVTQTPSHQVTQMGQEVILRCVPISNHLYFYWYRQILGQKVEFLVSFYNNEISEKSEIFDDQFSVERPDGSNFTLKIRSTKLEDSAMYFCASSERRYEQYFGPGTRLTVT.

This clonotype occurred many times. This sequence joins TRBV27 and TRBJ2-2; 7 nucleotides agree with TRBD1. The CDR3 covers 14 residues. V trimming: 9 bases; J trimming: 0 bases; junction bases outside the gene matches: 4. The germline V gene encodes CDR1 MNHEY and CDR2 SMNVEV (reference sequence). CDR3 coding DNA: TGTGCCAGTAAGACAGGGACGAACACCGGGGAGCTGTTTTTT. This translates into CASKTGTNTGELFF.